This T cell receptor (beta chain) derives from a study of blood T cell repertoires in COVID-19. Study overall: Sources were T cells, B-cell-depleted T cells, or PBMCs; the material itself was cDNA or gDNA.

This table comes from immunoSEQ multiplex PCR, and its TCRdb copy is limited to in-frame clones, with some not included. The sample records 150,000 to 250,000 clones, 65% to 85% being singletons. The CDR3 loop spans 14 amino acids. Trimming took off 3 bases at V and 4 bases at J, with 16 bases between the two ends. The germline gives CDR1 GTSNPN, CDR2 SVGIG (reference sequence). Clinical history reported by participants formed the basis on which cohorts were assigned. The TCR was taken from a man aged 35 to 55 who had recovered from COVID-19. Source material: PBMCs or T cells enriched from blood (not recorded which). This rearrangement joins TRBV30 to TRBJ2-7, with a tentative D call TRBD2 (5 bases). The CDR3 region has the DNA TGTGCCTGGAGGGCCTCCATAGCGTCGTACGAGCAGTACTTC. Its protein is CAWRASIASYEQYF. Full variable domain (remainder filled in from reference TRBV30 and TRBJ2-7): SQTIHQWPATLVQPVGSPLSLECTVEGTSNPNLYWYRQAAGRGLQLLFYSVGIGQISSEVPQNLSASRPQDRQFILSSKKLLLSDSGFYLCAWRASIASYEQYFGPGTRLTVT.